This TCR beta chain was sequenced for a study of regulatory T cells in long-lasting Graves disease (dated by TCRdb to the early 2020s). As for the study more broadly: Newly diagnosed Graves' disease patients had taken antithyroid drugs for less than 3 months. The study was conducted in China and was registered as a clinical trial. Persistent Graves' disease patients were compared with newly diagnosed Graves' disease patients by peripheral blood TCR sequencing and RNA sequencing. A total of around 35 samples underwent TCR sequencing, from roughly 13 patients with persistent Graves' disease and some 20 patients with newly diagnosed Graves' disease. Overall study results and their limits: TRBV28, TRBJ1-2 and TRBJ2-5 were preferentially used in persistent disease, while TRBV20-1 and TRBJ2-1 were favored in newly diagnosed disease. Sequencing and analysis were restricted to the TCR beta chain. Lower TCR Shannon entropy and fewer highly expanded clones were observed in persistent Graves' disease patients than in newly diagnosed patients, which suggested clonal expansion. The study examined only peripheral blood because the primary lesion, thyroid tissue, could not be accessed. More public clonotypes were shared among persistent patients (more than 2,500) than among newly diagnosed patients (roughly 1,000). The authors noted that the small sample size was a limitation that may lower accuracy.

Library preparation was by multiplex PCR. Sequencing used an Illumina HiSeq 4000. CDR3 regions were amplified by Arm-PCR with iRepertoire HTBI primers to construct TCR beta libraries. PCR products were gel purified before sequencing. The authors' analysis ran thus. Across samples, roughly 60 TRBV and 13 to 15 TRBJ segments were identified and used for gene usage analysis of CDR3 amino acid clonotypes. COPE and FqMerger were used to merge the filtered high-quality paired reads into contigs. BLAST was used to align contigs to IMGT TRBV, TRBD and TRBJ reference genes, with CDR3 defined following IMGT. Any clonotype with a frequency above 0.1% was counted as a highly expanded clone. Shannon entropy served as the measure of repertoire diversity, while the Gini coefficient captured V-J evenness. A clonotype found in more than one individual was treated as public. TCRdb applied fastp at Q25 and MiXCR to the public reads, then kept only in-frame beta chains. Here each entry gathers all rows of one CDR3 protein and keeps the most common genes and DNA. It is TCRdb's table, rather than the study itself, that gives the V and J calls and clone size. The sample table holds about 460,000 distinct CDR3 sequences, of which approximately 14% were seen once. The ten most abundant clones make up around a sixth of the sample.

This clonotype appeared many times. Its antigen has not been determined. No base-level quality is on record; no much larger clone is a single base apart. What this sample's time point label stands for: newly diagnosed GD, antithyroid drugs for less than 3 months. For both TCR sequencing and RNA sequencing, RNA was extracted from PBMCs using TRIzol. The diagnosis of Graves' disease followed American Thyroid Association guidelines. Patients were recruited from an endocrinology department in Xi'an, China. Each patient gave approximately 10 milliliters of peripheral blood, collected in an EDTA anticoagulant tube. Ficoll Paque Plus density gradient separation was used to isolate PBMCs, and no further T cell sorting was performed. RNA quality was checked with an Agilent 2100 Bioanalyzer and agarose gel, and concentration with a NanoDrop 2000. V sheds 3 bases and J sheds 3 bases, leaving 15 bases between their ends. The germline V gene encodes CDR1 MNHNS and CDR2 SASEGT. The CDR3, from cysteine to phenylalanine, totals 16 residues. The DNA shown is the 48-base CDR3, in frame from base 1.

These data also formed part of another study, on T cells in Graves' hyperthyroidism and ophthalmopathy. From the second report: Graves' hyperthyroidism was defined as stable when no progression to ophthalmopathy occurred over 18 months of follow-up. Hyperthyroidism patients were aged 18 to 65 years and newly diagnosed, with disease duration of less than 2 months. Any patient with an uncontrolled infection, another autoimmune disease, pregnancy or lactation was excluded. Diagnoses were based on clinical symptoms, serum thyroxine and TRAb, thyroid ultrasound and orbital computed tomography. A first-round RT-PCR of the TCR CDR3 used the HTBI primer set with the Qiagen OneStep RT-PCR kit. Blood samples also contained most of the expanded thyroid clonotypes (frequency above 0.001), which suggests that blood repertoires may reflect thyroid immune responses. Ophthalmopathy was separated from stable hyperthyroidism by a 13 V-J signature model, with around 90% sensitivity and about 84% specificity obtained in cross-validation and 80%/75% obtained in testing. In validation, the model predicted progression to ophthalmopathy with roughly 70% sensitivity and around 72% specificity, a median of about 6.7 months before onset. A discovery cohort of roughly 100 patients, 43 with Graves' ophthalmopathy and 55 to 60 with stable Graves' hyperthyroidism, was used to find distinguishing TCR V-J signatures. Prospective prediction of ophthalmopathy was tested in an independent validation cohort of approximately 19 hyperthyroidism patients and around 16 patients who later progressed to ophthalmopathy. The 85 to 100 discovery patients were randomly split 7:3 into training and test sets. Thyroid tissue and blood T-cell repertoires from several Graves' hyperthyroidism patients were also compared in the study. Following sampling, methimazole starting at 30 mg daily was given to hyperthyroidism patients, and high-dose intravenous methylprednisolone was given to ophthalmopathy patients. Libraries were constructed in a second round of multiplex PCR, after which size selection and purification were performed. Sequencing of the libraries was done on an Illumina HiSeq2000 using paired-end 100 bp reads. SOAPnuke was used to process the raw data, throwing out any read that contained adapters or uncalled bases, had a mean Phred below 15, or lacked an exact constant-primer or identifier match. High-quality paired reads were merged using COPE v1.2.5, and each unique nucleotide sequence was defined as a clonotype. MiTCR v1.1 was used to align clonotypes to the IMGT TRBV, TRBD and TRBJ reference segments. Analysis was restricted to V-J combinations with a frequency above 0.0001, which covered roughly 99% of repertoires. A TCS score was defined as the ratio of F50 (clonal expansion) to E x V (chaos), with BLOSUM62-based TCRdist applied between CDR3 peptides within each V-J. Welch's t-statistics and random forest reduced fewer than 550 V-J features to roughly 13, which were used in a naive Bayes classifier (R e1071). Sample size was not statistically predetermined, and investigators were not blinded to group allocation. TCR Vbeta CDR3 sequencing of around 130 peripheral blood samples (about 45 ophthalmopathy, 75 hyperthyroidism and approximately 17 progressor patients) is reported in the paper.

This receptor was obtained from a woman aged 45-59 years with Graves disease. Donor details come from another sample of the same person, matched by shared clones. The input for sequencing was peripheral blood mononuclear cells (PBMCs), taken at new diagnosis, from a patient treated with antithyroid drugs. The V and J segments used are TRBV6-1 and TRBJ1-5; D gene: possibly TRBD1, on 5 matching bases. The encoded CDR3 is CASSEIVGVYNQPQHF. The bases are TGTGCCAGCAGTGAGATCGTGGGGGTCTACAATCAGCCCCAGCATTTT.